This TCR beta chain was profiled in a study of cytomegalovirus exposure and HLA in healthy donors. Study-level results: Reports credit the classifier with highly specific, highly sensitive diagnosis of cytomegalovirus status.

Generated by immunoSEQ multiplex PCR, the TCRdb table keeps only in-frame clones and is missing some. The table lists over 200,000 clones, around 86% of them singletons. As to this clone: Its antigen is unknown.

Germline CDR1 and CDR2: PRHDT and FYEKMQ (reference sequence). Trimming at V came to 6 bases and at J to 3 bases, leaving 5 bases not matched to a gene. CDR3 length: 15 residues. The chain joins TRBV13 to TRBJ2-5; TRBD2 matches at 12 bases. Sequences were obtained from PBMCs. The sequence derives from a woman under 30 in good health and CMV-seropositive. The CDR3: CASSQPSGREETQYF. CDR3 in DNA: TGTGCCAGCAGTCAGCCTAGCGGGAGGGAAGAGACCCAGTACTTC.